A selection of T cell receptor beta chains follows, all from one sample in a study of T cells in Graves' hyperthyroidism and ophthalmopathy. Each CDR3 protein gets one entry after TCRdb re-called the multiplex PCR reads with MiXCR. The table includes around 200,000 distinct CDR3 sequences, approximately 15% detected once. Sequencing was carried out using blood. The receptors were sampled from a woman between 50 and 59 years old with Graves' hyperthyroidism. Both conserved end residues are part of each CDR3. D genes are given only for firm matches. Clone size is stated in some rows and not others, as once, few, many or a class when expanded.

clone_size d_call j_call v_call cdr3_nt cdr3_aa
many TRBD2 TRBJ2-2 TRBV19 TGTGCCAGTAGTATGTTAGCGGGGTCCACCGGGGAGCTGTTTTTT CASSMLAGSTGELFF
many - TRBJ1-3 TRBV20-1 TGCAGTGCACCGGACAGAGGGATCTCTGGAAACACCATATATTTT CSAPDRGISGNTIYF
many - TRBJ2-1 TRBV20-1 TGCAGTGCTAAGTACCAAGGGCTGTACAATGAGCAGTTCTTC CSAKYQGLYNEQFF
- TRBD1 TRBJ1-2 TRBV28 TGTGCCAGCAGTTTTTCGACAGGGGCGGTTAACTATGGCTACACCTTC CASSFSTGAVNYGYTF
many TRBD2 TRBJ2-1 TRBV2 TGTGCCAGCAGTGAAGCGGGACCAAGCGGGGGTTCCTACAATGAGCAGTTCTTC CASSEAGPSGGSYNEQFF
- TRBD1 TRBJ2-7 TRBV27 TGTGCCAGCAGTTTCTCCGGAACAGGGGGCGGCGAGCAGTACTTC CASSFSGTGGGEQYF
- - TRBJ2-7 TRBV27 TGTGTCAGCAGTTATCAGGGGGAGGCCTACGTGCAGTACTTC CVSSYQGEAYVQYF
- - TRBJ2-6 TRBV16 TGTGCCAGCAGCTCCAAGGGGGGCTCTGGGGCCAACGTCCTGACTTTC CASSSKGGSGANVLTF
few - TRBJ2-1 TRBV4-1 TGCGCCAGCAGCCAAACTACCCAGGCCTCCTACAATGAGCAGTTCTTC CASSQTTQASYNEQFF
many TRBD1 TRBJ1-1 TRBV11-2 TGTGCCAGCAGCTATACAGGGGGCCTGAACACTGAAGCTTTCTTT CASSYTGGLNTEAFF
few - TRBJ2-7 TRBV6-2/TRBV6-3 TGTGCCAGGAAGGGTAGCCACCCTTACGAGCAGTACTTC CARKGSHPYEQYF
- - TRBJ1-5 TRBV7-2 TGTGCCAGCAGCCGGGTAATTTTGCGGATCTCAGTGGACCAGCCCCAGCATTTT CASSRVILRISVDQPQHF
many TRBD1 TRBJ1-2 TRBV19 TGTGCCAGTAGTAACAGGGGAAAAGATGATCGGCATGGCTACACCTTC CASSNRGKDDRHGYTF
- - TRBJ1-1 TRBV27 TGCGCCAGCAGTTTATTGTGGGGGGCGCGGACTGAAGCTTTCTTT CASSLLWGARTEAFF
many - TRBJ2-5 TRBV20-1 TGCAGTGCTAGGAACTTCCGGGGGTACCAAGAGACCCAGTACTTC CSARNFRGYQETQYF
many TRBD1 TRBJ2-2 TRBV12-3/TRBV12-4 TGTGCCAGCAGCTACACAGGGGAACTGTTTTTT CASSYTGELFF
few - TRBJ1-5 TRBV15 TGTGCCACCAGCAGAGATTTCCCGTTGTTACGCCAAAATAGCAATCAGCCCCAGCATTTT CATSRDFPLLRQNSNQPQHF
many - TRBJ2-7 TRBV6-2/TRBV6-3 TGTGCCAGCAGTTCCGACACCCTGGAGGCCTCTCTACACGAGCAGTACTTC CASSSDTLEASLHEQYF
many - TRBJ1-1 TRBV18 TGTGCCAGCTCACCGAATCTACGAGGGAGGGACACTGAAGCTTTCTTT CASSPNLRGRDTEAFF
many TRBD2 TRBJ2-2 TRBV15 TGTGCCACCAGCCCGGGGGGTGGCGACACCGGGGAGCTGTTTTTT CATSPGGGDTGELFF
many - TRBJ2-3 TRBV3-1 TGTGCCAGCAGCCCTGCTCGCGGCGCACAGGATACGCAGTATTTT CASSPARGAQDTQYF
many - TRBJ1-3 TRBV6-1 TGTGCCAGCACCCCAGGAAACACCATATATTTT CASTPGNTIYF
many - TRBJ1-1 TRBV6-2/TRBV6-3 TGTGCCAGCAGTTACTCTCTTCGGTTCATGAACACTGAAGCTTTCTTT CASSYSLRFMNTEAFF
many TRBD1 TRBJ1-2 TRBV27 TGTGCCAGCAGTTTATCACAAGGACAGGTGTATGGCTACACCTTC CASSLSQGQVYGYTF
- - TRBJ1-5 TRBV6-1 TGTGCCAGCACCCCTACGGTTAACCAGCCCCAGCATTTT CASTPTVNQPQHF
- - TRBJ1-6 TRBV7-9 TGTGCCAGCAGCCTACTGGGGCAGGGGAATCCACCCCTCCACTTT CASSLLGQGNPPLHF
many TRBD2 TRBJ2-1 TRBV27 TGTGCCAGCAGTTATGCGGGGGGGCCGGTTGAGCAGTTCTTC CASSYAGGPVEQFF
many - TRBJ2-5 TRBV11-2 TGTGCCAGCAGCTCCGTACATGGGGGAGAAGAGACCCAGTACTTC CASSSVHGGEETQYF
many - TRBJ2-3 TRBV7-2 TGTGCCAGCAGCTTAGGAGGGACTTCGCGACAGCCGGGGGATACGCAGTATTTT CASSLGGTSRQPGDTQYF
many TRBD2 TRBJ2-5 TRBV13 TGTGCCAGCAGCTTAGGCTTTACGGGGGGGACAAAGGAGACCCAGTACTTC CASSLGFTGGTKETQYF
few - TRBJ1-2 TRBV29-1 TGCAGCGTTGAGACTCAGAGGACCTATGGCTACACCTTC CSVETQRTYGYTF
- - TRBJ1-2 TRBV29-1 TGCAGCGTTGAGTCAGGGTACTATGGCTACACCTTC CSVESGYYGYTF
many TRBD2 TRBJ2-7 TRBV2 TGTGCCAGCTTCGGGACTAGCGACTACGAGCAGTACTTC CASFGTSDYEQYF
- TRBD2 TRBJ2-7 TRBV20-1 TGCAGTGCTAGCACGACTAGCGGGATGGACGAGCAGTACTTC CSASTTSGMDEQYF
many - TRBJ2-5 TRBV7-9 TGTGCCAGCAGACCCGGGACCCCAAATCCCGAGACCCAGTACTTC CASRPGTPNPETQYF
few TRBD1 TRBJ1-6 TRBV25-1 TGTGCCAGCAGTGTTGGGACAGGGGGCCGGAATTCACCCCTCCACTTT CASSVGTGGRNSPLHF
many TRBD1 TRBJ2-7 TRBV3-1 TGTGCCAGCAGCCCTTCAGGGGGCTACGAGCAGTACTTC CASSPSGGYEQYF
many TRBD2 TRBJ2-3 TRBV28 TGTGCCAGCAGTAGCGGGGGGGCCCCCAGCACGACGCAGTATTTT CASSSGGAPSTTQYF
- - TRBJ1-1 TRBV7-6 TGTGCCAGCAGCCCCACAGGCTCCGGGACTGAAGCTTTCTTT CASSPTGSGTEAFF
few - TRBJ1-1 TRBV20-1 TGCAGTGCTAGAAGTCAGGGGAGGTTCGCTGAAGCTTTCTTT CSARSQGRFAEAFF